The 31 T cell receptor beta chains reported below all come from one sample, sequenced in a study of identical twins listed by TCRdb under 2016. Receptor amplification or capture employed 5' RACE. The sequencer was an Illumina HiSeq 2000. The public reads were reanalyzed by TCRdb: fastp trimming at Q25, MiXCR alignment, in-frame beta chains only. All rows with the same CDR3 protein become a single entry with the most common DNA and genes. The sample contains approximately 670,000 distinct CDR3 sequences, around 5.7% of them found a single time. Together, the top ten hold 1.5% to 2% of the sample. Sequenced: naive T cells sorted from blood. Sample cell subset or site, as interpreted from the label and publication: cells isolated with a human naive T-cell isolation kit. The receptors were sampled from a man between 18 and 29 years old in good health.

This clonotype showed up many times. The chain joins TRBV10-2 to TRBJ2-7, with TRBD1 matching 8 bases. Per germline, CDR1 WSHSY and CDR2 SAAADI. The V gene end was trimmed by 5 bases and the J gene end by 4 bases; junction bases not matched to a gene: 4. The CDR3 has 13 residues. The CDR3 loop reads CASSFGQGYEQYV. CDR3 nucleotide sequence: TGCGCCAGCAGTTTTGGACAGGGATACGAGCAGTACGTC.

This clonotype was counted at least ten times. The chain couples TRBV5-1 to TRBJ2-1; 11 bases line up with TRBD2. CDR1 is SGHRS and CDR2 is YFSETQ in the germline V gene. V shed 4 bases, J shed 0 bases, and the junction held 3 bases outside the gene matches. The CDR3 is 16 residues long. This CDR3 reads CASSRTSGSSYNEQFF. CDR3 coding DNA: TGCGCCAGCAGCAGAACTAGCGGGAGCTCCTACAATGAGCAGTTCTTC.

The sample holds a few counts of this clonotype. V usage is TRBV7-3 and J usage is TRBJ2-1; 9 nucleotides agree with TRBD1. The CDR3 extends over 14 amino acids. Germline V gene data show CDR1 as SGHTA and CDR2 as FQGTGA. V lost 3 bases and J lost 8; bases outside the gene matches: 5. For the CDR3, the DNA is TGTGCCAGCAGCTTGGACAGGGGCTTCTATGAGCAGTTCTTC. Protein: CASSLDRGFYEQFF.

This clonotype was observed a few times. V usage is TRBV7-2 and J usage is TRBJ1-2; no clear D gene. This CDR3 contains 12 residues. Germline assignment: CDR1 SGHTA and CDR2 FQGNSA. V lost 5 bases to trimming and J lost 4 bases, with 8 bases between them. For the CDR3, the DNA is TGTGCCAGCAGCCCCGGCCCCTATGGCTACACCTTC. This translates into CASSPGPYGYTF.

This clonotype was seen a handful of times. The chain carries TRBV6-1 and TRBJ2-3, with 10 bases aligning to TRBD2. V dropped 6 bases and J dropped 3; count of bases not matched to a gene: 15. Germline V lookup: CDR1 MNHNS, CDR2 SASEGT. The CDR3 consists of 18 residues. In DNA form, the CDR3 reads TGTGCCAGCAGGCTCACTAGCGGGGTAGTATCCGTGACAGATACGCAGTATTTT. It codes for CASRLTSGVVSVTDTQYF.

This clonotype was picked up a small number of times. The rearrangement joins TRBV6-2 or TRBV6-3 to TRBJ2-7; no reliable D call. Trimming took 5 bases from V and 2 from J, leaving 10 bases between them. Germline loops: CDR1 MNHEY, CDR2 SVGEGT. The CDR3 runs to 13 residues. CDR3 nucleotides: TGTGCCAGCAGTACAAGGGCCACCTACGAGCAGTACTTC. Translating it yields CASSTRATYEQYF.

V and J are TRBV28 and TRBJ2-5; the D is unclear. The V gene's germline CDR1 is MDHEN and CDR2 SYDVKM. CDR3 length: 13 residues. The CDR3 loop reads CATKTENGRTQYF. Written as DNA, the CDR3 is TGTGCTACCAAAACCGAGAATGGCCGAACCCAGTACTTC.

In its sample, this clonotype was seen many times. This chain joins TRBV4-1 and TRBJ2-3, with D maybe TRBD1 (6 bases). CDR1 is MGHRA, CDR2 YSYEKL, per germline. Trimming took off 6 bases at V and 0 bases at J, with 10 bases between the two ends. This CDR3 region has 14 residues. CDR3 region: CASRQGSSTDTQYF. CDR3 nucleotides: TGCGCCAGCAGACAGGGTTCCAGCACAGATACGCAGTATTTT.

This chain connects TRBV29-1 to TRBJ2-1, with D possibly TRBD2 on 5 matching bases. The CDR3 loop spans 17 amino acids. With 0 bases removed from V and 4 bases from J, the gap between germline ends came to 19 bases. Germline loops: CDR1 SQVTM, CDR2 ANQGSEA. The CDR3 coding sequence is TGCAGCGTTGAAGATATGAGGGCCCCACTCGGATACAATGAGCAGTTCTTC. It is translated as CSVEDMRAPLGYNEQFF.

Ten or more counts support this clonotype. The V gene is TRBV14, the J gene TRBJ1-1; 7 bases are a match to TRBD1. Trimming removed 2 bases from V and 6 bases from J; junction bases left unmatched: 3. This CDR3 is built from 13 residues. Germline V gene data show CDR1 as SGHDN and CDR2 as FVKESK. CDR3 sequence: CASSQLQGAEAFF. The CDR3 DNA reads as TGTGCCAGCAGCCAACTCCAGGGGGCTGAAGCTTTCTTT.

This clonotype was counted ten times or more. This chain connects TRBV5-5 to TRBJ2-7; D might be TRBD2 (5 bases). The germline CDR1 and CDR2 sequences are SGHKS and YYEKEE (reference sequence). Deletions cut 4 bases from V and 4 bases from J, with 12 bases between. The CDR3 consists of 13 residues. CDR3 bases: TGTGCCAGCAGCCTGGGGAGAAAGTACGAGCAGTACTTC. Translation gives CASSLGRKYEQYF.

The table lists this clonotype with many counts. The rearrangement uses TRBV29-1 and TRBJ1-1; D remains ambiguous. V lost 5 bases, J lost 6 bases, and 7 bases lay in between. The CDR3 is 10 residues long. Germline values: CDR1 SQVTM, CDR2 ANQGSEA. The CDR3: CSVQRPEAFF. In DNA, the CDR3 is TGCAGCGTTCAACGGCCTGAAGCTTTCTTT.

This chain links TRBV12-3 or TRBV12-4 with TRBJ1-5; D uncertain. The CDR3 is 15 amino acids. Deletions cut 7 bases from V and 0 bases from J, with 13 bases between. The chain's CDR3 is CASIAGSYSNQPQHF. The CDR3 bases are TGTGCCAGCATCGCCGGAAGCTATAGCAATCAGCCCCAGCATTTT.

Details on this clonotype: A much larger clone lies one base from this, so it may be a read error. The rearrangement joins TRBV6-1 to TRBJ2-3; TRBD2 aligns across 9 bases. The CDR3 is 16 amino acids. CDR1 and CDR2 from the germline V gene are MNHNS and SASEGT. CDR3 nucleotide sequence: TGTGCCAGCAGTGAAGAGTGGCGGGAGGGTACCGATACGCGGTATTTT. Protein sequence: CASSEEWREGTDTRYF.

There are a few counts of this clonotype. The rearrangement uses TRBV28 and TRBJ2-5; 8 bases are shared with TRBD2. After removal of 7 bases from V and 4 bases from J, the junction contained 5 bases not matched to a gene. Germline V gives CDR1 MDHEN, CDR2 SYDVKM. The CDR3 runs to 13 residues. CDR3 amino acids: CASTSGGAETQYF. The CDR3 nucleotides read TGTGCCAGCACCTCGGGAGGGGCAGAGACCCAGTACTTC.

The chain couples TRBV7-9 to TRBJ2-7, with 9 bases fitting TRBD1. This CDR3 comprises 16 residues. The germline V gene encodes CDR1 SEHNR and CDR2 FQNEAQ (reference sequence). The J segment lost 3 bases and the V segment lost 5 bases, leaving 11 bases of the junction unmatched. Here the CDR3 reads CASSMTGDREDYEQYF. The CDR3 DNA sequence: TGTGCCAGCAGCATGACCGGGGACAGGGAGGACTACGAGCAGTACTTC.

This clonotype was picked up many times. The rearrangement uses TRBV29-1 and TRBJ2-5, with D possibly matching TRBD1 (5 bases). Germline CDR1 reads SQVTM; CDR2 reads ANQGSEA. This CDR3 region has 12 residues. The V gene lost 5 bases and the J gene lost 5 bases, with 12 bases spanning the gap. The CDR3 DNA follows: TGCAGCGTTTACGGACAAGGGGAGACCCAGTACTTC. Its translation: CSVYGQGETQYF.

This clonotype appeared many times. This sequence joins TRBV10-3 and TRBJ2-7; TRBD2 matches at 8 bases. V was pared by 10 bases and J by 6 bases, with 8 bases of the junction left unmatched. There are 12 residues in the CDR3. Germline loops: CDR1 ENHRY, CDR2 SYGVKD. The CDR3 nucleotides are TGTGCCACCGCCGGGGGGGGCCCCGAGCAGTACGTC. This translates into CATAGGGPEQYV.

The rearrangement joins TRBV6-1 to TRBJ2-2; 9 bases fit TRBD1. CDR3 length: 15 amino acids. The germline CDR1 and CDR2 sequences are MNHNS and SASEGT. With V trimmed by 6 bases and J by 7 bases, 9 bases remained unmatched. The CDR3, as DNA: TGTGCCAGCAGCCCGGGACAGGGATATGGCGGGGAGCTGTTTTTT. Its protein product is CASSPGQGYGGELFF.

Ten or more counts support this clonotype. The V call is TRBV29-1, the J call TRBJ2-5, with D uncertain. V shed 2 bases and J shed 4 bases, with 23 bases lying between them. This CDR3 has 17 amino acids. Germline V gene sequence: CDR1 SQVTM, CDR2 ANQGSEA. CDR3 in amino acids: CSVERTETHMNPETQYF. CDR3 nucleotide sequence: TGCAGCGTTGAACGTACTGAGACTCACATGAACCCAGAGACCCAGTACTTC.

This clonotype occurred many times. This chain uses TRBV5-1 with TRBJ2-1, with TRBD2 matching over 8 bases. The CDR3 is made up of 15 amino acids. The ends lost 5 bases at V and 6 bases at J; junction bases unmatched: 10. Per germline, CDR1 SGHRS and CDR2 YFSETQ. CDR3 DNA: TGCGCCAGCAGAAGTAGCGGGACGATAACCAATGAGCAGTTCTTC. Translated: CASRSSGTITNEQFF.

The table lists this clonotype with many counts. Written as DNA, the CDR3 is TGCGCCAGCAGTCCGGACAGGGCCAACTACAATGAGCAGTTCTTC. Amino acids: CASSPDRANYNEQFF. The rearrangement links TRBV4-3 to TRBJ2-1; TRBD1 matches at 8 bases. The CDR3 is 15 amino acids. Germline V lookup: CDR1 LGHNA, CDR2 YSLEER. V trimming: 6 bases; J trimming: 3 bases; junction bases outside the gene matches: 7.

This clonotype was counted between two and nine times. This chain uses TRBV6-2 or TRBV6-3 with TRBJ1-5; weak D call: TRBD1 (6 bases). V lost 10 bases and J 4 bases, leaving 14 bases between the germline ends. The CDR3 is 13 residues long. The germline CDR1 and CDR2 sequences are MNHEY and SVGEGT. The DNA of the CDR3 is TGTGCCACGGACAGCAACCTAAATCAGCCCCAGCATTTT. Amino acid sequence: CATDSNLNQPQHF.

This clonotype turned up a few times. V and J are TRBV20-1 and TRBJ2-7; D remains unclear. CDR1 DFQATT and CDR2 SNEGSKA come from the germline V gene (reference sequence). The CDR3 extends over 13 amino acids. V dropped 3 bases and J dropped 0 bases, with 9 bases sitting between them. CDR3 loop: CSASVANSYEQYF. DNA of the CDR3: TGCAGTGCTAGTGTAGCCAACTCCTACGAGCAGTACTTC.

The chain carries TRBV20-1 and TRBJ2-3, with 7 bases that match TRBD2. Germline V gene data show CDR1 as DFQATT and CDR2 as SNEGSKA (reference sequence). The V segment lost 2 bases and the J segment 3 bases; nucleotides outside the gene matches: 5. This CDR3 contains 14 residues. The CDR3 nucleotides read TGCAGTGCTAGACGGGCGGGAGTTACAGATACGCAGTATTTT. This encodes CSARRAGVTDTQYF.

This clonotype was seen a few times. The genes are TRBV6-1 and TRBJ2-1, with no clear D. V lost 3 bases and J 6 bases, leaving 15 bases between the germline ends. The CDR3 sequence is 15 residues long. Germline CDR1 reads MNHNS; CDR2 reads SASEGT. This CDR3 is CASSEIRNQGNEQFF. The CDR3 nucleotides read TGTGCCAGCAGTGAGATTCGGAACCAAGGCAATGAGCAGTTCTTC.

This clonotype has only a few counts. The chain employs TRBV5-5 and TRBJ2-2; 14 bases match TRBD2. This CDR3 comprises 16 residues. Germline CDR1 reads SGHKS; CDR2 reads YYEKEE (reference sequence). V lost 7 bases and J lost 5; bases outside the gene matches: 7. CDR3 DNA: TGTGCCAGCGGAGGAGGGACTAGCGGGAGTACCGGGGAGCTGTTTTTT. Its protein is CASGGGTSGSTGELFF.

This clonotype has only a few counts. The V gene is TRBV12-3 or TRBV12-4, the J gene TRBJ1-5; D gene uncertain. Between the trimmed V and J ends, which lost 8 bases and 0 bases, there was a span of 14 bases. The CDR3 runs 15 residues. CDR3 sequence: CASRAMSNSNQPQHF. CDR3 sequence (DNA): TGTGCCAGCCGTGCGATGTCTAATAGCAATCAGCCCCAGCATTTT.

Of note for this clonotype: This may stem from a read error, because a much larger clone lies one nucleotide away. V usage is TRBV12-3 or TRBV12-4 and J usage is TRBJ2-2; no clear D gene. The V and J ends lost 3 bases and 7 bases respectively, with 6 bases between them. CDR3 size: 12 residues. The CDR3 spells CASSFSIGELFF. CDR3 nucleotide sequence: TGTGCCAGCAGTTTTAGCATCGGGGAGCTGTTTTTT.

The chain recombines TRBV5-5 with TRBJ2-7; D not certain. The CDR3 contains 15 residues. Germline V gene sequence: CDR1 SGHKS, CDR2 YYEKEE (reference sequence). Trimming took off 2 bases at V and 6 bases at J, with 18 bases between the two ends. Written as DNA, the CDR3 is TGTGCCAGCAGCTTAGGGCCGGGCCCGAGGTCCGAGCAGTACTTC. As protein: CASSLGPGPRSEQYF.

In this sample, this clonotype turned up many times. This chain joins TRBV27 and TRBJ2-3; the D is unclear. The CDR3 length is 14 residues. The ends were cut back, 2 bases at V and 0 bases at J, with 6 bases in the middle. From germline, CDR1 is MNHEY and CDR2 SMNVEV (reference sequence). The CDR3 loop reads CASSLAISTDTQYF. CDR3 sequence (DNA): TGTGCCAGCAGTTTAGCCATAAGCACAGATACGCAGTATTTT.